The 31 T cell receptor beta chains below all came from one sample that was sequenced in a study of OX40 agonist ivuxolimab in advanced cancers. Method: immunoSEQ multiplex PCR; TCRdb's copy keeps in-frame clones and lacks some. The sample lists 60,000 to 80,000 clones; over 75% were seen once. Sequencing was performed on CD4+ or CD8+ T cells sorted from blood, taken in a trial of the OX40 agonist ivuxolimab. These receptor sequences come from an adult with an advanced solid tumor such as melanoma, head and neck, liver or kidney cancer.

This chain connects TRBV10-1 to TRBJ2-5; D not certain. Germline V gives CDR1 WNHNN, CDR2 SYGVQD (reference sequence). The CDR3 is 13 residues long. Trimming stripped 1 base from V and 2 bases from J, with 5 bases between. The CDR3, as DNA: TGCGCCAGCAGTGAGTACCAACAAGAGACCCAGTACTTC. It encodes CASSEYQQETQYF.

In DNA, the CDR3 is TGTGCCAGCAGATTCACAGGGCTGTCTGGTGAGACCCAGTACTTC. Its translation is CASRFTGLSGETQYF. The chain has TRBV7-8 and TRBJ2-5; possibly TRBD1 for D (6 bases). The CDR3 runs 15 residues. V lost 6 bases and J lost 5, with 19 bases in between. Germline CDR1 reads SGHVS; CDR2 reads FQNEAQ.

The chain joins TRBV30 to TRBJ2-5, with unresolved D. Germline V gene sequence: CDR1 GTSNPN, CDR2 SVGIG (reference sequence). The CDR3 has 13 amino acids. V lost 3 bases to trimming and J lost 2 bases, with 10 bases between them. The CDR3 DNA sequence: TGTGCCTGGAGCAGAAGGCTTCAAGAGACCCAGTACTTC. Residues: CAWSRRLQETQYF.

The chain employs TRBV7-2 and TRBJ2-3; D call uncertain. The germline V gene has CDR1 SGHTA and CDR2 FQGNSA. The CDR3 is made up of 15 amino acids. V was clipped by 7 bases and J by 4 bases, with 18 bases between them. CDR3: CASTQNLGWADTQYF. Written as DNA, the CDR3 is TGTGCCAGCACTCAAAATCTCGGTTGGGCAGATACGCAGTATTTT.

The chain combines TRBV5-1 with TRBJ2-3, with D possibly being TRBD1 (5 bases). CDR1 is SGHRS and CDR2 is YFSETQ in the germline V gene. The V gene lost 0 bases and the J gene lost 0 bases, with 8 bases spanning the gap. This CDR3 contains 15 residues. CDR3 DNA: TGCGCCAGCAGCTTGGGACAGACTAGCACAGATACGCAGTATTTT. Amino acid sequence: CASSLGQTSTDTQYF.

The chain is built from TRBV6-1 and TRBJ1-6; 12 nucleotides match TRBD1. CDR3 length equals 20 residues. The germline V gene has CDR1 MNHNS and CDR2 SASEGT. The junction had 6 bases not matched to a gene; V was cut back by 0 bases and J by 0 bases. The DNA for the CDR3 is TGTGCCAGCAGTGAAGCAGGGACAGGGGGCTTGAGCTCCTATAATTCACCCCTCCACTTT. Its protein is CASSEAGTGGLSSYNSPLHF.

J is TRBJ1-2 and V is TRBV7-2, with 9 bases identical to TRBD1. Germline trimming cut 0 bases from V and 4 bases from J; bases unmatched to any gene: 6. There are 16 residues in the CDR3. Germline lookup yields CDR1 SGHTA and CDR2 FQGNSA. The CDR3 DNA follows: TGTGCCAGCAGCTTAGCCAGGACAGGGGCGGGCTATGGCTACACCTTC. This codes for CASSLARTGAGYGYTF.

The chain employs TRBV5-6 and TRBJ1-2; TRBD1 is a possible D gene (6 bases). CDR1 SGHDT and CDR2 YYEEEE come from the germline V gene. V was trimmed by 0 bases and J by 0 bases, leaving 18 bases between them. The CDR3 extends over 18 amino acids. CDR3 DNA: TGTGCCAGCAGCTTGGATCTTCGAAGGGACACCTCTAACTATGGCTACACCTTC. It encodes CASSLDLRRDTSNYGYTF.

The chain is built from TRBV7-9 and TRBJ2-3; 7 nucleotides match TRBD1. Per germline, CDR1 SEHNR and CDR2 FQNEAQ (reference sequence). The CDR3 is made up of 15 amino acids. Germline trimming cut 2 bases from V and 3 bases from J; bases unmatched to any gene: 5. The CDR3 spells CASSLNTGETDTQYF. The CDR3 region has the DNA TGTGCCAGCAGCTTAAATACAGGGGAGACAGATACGCAGTATTTT.

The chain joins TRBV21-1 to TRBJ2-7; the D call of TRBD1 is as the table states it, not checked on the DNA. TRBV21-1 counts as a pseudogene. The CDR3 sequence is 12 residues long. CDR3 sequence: CASRWTASEQYF. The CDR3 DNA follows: TGTGCCAGCAGATGGACAGCCTCCGAGCAGTACTTC.

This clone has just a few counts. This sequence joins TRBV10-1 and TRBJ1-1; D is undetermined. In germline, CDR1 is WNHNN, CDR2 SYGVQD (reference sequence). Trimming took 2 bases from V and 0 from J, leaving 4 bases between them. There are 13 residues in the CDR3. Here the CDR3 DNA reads TGCGCCAGCAGTGAGACTGTGAACACTGAAGCTTTCTTT. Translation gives CASSETVNTEAFF.

In DNA form, the CDR3 reads TGTGCCAGCAGTGACGTGGGGGCTATCGGAAACACCATATATTTT. Amino acid sequence: CASSDVGAIGNTIYF. This rearrangement joins TRBV2 to TRBJ1-3, with a weak D call TRBD1 (6 bases). With 3 bases removed from V and 4 bases from J, the gap between germline ends came to 13 bases. Germline loops: CDR1 SNHLY, CDR2 FYNNEI. CDR3 length equals 15 residues.

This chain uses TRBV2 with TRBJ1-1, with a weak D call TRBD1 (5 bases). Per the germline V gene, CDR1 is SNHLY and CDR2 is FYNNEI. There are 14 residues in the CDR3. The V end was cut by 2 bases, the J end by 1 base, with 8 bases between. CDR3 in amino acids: CASSEPTGNTEAFF. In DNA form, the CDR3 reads TGTGCCAGCAGTGAACCTACAGGGAACACTGAAGCTTTCTTT.

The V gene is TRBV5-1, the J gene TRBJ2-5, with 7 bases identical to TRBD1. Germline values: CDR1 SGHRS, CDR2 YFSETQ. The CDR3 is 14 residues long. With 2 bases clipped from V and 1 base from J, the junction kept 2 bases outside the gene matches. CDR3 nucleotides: TGCGCCAGCAGCTTCGGGGACAGCCAAGAGACCCAGTACTTC. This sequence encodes CASSFGDSQETQYF.

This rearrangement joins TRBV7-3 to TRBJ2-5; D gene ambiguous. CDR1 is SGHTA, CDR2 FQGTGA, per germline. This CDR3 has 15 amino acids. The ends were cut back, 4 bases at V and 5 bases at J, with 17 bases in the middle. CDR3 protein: CASSSLGSGVETQYF. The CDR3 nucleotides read TGTGCCAGCAGCTCCTTAGGGTCTGGTGTGGAGACCCAGTACTTC.

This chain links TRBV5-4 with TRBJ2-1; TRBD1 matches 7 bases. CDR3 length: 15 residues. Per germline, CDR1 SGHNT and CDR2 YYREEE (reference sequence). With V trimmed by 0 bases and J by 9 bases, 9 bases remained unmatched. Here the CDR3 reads CASSLGQGDVGEQFF. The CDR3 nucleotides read TGTGCCAGCAGCTTGGGACAGGGTGACGTGGGTGAGCAGTTCTTC.

CDR3: CASRLGQGNTGELFF. The CDR3 DNA sequence: TGTGCCAGCAGACTCGGACAGGGCAACACCGGGGAGCTGTTTTTT. This sequence joins TRBV2 and TRBJ2-2, with TRBD1 identical over 8 bases. With V trimmed by 6 bases and J by 2 bases, 5 bases remained unmatched. The CDR3 totals 15 residues. In germline, CDR1 is SNHLY, CDR2 FYNNEI.

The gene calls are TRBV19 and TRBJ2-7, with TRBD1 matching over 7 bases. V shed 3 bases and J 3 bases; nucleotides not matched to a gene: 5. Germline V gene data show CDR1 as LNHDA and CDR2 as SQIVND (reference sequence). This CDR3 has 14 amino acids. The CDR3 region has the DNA TGTGCCAGTAGTATTCGACAGGGTGGCTACGAGCAGTACTTC. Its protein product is CASSIRQGGYEQYF.

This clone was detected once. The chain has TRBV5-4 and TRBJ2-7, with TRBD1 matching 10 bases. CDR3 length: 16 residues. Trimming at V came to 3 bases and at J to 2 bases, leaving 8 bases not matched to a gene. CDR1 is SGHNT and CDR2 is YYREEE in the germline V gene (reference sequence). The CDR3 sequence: CASSSKTGGSAYEQYF. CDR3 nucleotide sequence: TGTGCCAGCAGCTCCAAGACAGGGGGCTCGGCCTACGAGCAGTACTTC.

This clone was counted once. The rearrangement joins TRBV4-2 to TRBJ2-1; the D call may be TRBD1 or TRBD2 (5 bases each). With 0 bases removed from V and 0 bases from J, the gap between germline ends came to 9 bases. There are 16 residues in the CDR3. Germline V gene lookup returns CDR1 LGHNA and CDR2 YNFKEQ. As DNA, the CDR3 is TGTGCCAGCAGCCAAGATGGGGGTAGCTCCTACAATGAGCAGTTCTTC. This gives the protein CASSQDGGSSYNEQFF.

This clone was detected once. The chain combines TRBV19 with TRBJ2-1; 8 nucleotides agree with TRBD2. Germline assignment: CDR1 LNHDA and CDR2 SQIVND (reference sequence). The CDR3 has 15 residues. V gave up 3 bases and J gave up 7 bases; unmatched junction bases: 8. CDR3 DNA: TGTGCCAGTAGTATTTTTGCGGGGGGTGGGAATGAGCAGTTCTTC. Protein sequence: CASSIFAGGGNEQFF. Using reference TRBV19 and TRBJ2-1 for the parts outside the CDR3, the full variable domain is DGGITQSPKYLFRKEGQNVTLSCEQNLNHDAMYWYRQDPGQGLRLIYYSQIVNDFQKGDIAEGYSVSREKKESFPLTVTSAQKNPTAFYLCASSIFAGGGNEQFFGPGTRLTVL.

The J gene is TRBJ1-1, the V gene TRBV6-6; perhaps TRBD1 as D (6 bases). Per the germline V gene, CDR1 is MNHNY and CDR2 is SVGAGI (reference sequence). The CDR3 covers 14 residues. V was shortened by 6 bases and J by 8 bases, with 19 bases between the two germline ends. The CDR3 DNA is TGTGCCAGCAGCCTACCCAGGACAGTAGTGGAAGCTTTCTTT. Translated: CASSLPRTVVEAFF.

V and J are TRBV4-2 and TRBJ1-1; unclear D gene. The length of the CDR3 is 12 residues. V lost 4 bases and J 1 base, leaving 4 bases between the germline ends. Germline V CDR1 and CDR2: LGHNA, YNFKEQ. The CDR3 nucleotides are TGTGCCAGCAGCCTGGGGAACACTGAAGCTTTCTTT. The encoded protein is CASSLGNTEAFF.

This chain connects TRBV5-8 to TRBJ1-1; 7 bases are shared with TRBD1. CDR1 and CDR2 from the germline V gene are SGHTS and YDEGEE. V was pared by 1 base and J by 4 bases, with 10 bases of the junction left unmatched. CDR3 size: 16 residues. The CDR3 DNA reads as TGTGCCAGCAGCTTGTTGGGTAGGGGGCGCATCACTGAAGCTTTCTTT. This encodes CASSLLGRGRITEAFF.

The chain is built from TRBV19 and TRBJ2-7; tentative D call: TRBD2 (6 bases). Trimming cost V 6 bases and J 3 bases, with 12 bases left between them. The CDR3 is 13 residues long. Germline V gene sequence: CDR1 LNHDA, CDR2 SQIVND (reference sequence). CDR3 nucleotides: TGTGCCAGTAGCGTCGGACTAAACTACGAGCAGTACTTC. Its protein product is CASSVGLNYEQYF.

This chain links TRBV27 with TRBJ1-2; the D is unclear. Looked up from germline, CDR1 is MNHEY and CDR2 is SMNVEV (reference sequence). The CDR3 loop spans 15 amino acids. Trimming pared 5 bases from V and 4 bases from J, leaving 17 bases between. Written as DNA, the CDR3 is TGTGCCAGCAGTCCCCAAATCCGCGGGGTCTATGGCTACACCTTC. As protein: CASSPQIRGVYGYTF.

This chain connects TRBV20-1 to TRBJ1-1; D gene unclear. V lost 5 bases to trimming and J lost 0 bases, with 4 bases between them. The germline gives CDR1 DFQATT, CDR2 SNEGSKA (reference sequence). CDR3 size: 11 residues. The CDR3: CSAPLNTEAFF. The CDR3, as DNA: TGCAGTGCTCCTTTGAACACTGAAGCTTTCTTT.

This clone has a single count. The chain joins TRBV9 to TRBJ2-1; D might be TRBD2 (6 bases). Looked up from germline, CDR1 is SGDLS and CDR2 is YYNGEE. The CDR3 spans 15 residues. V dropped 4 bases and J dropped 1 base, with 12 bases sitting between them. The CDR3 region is CASSPREKSYNEQFF. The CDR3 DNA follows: TGTGCCAGCAGCCCACGGGAGAAGTCCTACAATGAGCAGTTCTTC.

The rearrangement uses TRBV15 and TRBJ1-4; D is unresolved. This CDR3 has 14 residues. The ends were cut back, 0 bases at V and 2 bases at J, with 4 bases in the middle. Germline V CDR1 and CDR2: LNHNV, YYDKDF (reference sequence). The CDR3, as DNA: TGTGCCACCAGCAGAGATAGGACTAATGAAAAACTGTTTTTT. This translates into CATSRDRTNEKLFF.

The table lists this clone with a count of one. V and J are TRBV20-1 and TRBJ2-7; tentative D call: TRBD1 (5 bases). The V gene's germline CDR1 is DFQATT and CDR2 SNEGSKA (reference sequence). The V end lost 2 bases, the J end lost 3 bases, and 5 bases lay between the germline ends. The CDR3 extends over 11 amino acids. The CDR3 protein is CSARRGYEQYF. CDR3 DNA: TGCAGTGCTAGAAGGGGCTACGAGCAGTACTTC.

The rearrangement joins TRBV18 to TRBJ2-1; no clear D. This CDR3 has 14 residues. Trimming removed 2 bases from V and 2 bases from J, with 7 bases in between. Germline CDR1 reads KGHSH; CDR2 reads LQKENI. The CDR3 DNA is TGTGCCAGCTCACCAGGCGGTCCCTACAATGAGCAGTTCTTC. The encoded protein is CASSPGGPYNEQFF.